The present TCR beta chain was sequenced within a study of T-cell reconstitution after alpha-beta-depleted transplantation in children. Unique molecular identifiers featured in how the TCRbeta library was prepared. From the PCR reads, TCRdb called clonotypes with MiXCR, one entry per CDR3 protein. This repertoire shows 500,000 to 600,000 distinct CDR3 sequences, approximately 29% found once; its top ten account for more than 2%. This clonotype was found a few times. The CDR3 totals 12 residues. The V gene end was trimmed by 7 bases and the J gene end by 2 bases; junction bases not matched to a gene: 0. The germline gives CDR1 SGDLS, CDR2 YYNGEE.

The receptor comes from a human donor who donated a stem cell graft to a child with aplastic anemia. The rearrangement uses TRBV9 and TRBJ1-5; 7 nucleotides align to TRBD1. The sample in question was PBMCs from the stem cell graft donor, obtained from the stem cell graft. This CDR3 reads CASGTGNQPQHF. Written as DNA, the CDR3 is TGTGCCAGCGGGACAGGCAATCAGCCCCAGCATTTT.